This is a list of T cell receptor beta chains from one sample in a study of blood T cell repertoires in COVID-19. Assay used: immunoSEQ multiplex PCR; TCRdb lists only in-frame clones, some missing. This sample yields 61,000 or so clones, of which 80% to 90% are seen a single time; about a fifth belongs to the top ten. The sequenced sample consisted of peripheral blood. The source is a woman of 80 years or more with active COVID-19. The CDR3 runs from the conserved cysteine through the conserved F or W. D genes are given only for firm matches. Clone size is given for some rows only: seen once, a few or many times, or a class if the clone is expanded.

D gene	V gene	CDR3 length	J gene	clone size	CDR3 protein	CDR3 DNA
TRBD2	TRBV10-2	15	TRBJ2-3	NA	CASSGVAGGGDTQYF	TGCGCCAGCAGTGGGGTAGCGGGGGGCGGGGATACGCAGTATTTT
TRBD1	TRBV27	12	TRBJ1-2	once	CASSSQGGGYTF	TGTGCCAGCAGTTCCCAGGGGGGTGGCTACACCTTC
TRBD2	TRBV9	15	TRBJ2-1	NA	CASSLTSGGRNEQFF	TGTGCCAGCAGCCTCACTAGCGGGGGGCGAAATGAGCAGTTCTTC
NA	TRBV5-1	18	TRBJ2-7	NA	CASSLWGTGGLGEDEQYF	TGCGCCAGCAGCTTGTGGGGGACAGGCGGACTAGGGGAAGACGAGCAGTACTTC
TRBD1	TRBV7-8	18	TRBJ2-1	NA	CASSLSVGRDRGRLRQFF	TGTGCCAGCAGCTTATCTGTAGGCCGGGACAGGGGGCGGTTGAGGCAGTTCTTC
NA	TRBV30	15	TRBJ1-1	NA	CAWSVPGVRGTEAFF	TGTGCCTGGAGTGTACCGGGGGTCCGCGGTACTGAAGCTTTCTTT
NA	TRBV7-3	16	TRBJ2-2	NA	CASSLNVLAAAGELFF	TGTGCCAGCAGCTTAAACGTCCTCGCGGCCGCCGGGGAGCTGTTTTTT
NA	TRBV4-3	14	TRBJ2-7	NA	CASSQDRSGDEQYF	TGCGCCAGCAGCCAAGATCGATCGGGAGACGAGCAGTACTTC
NA	TRBV7-9	15	TRBJ2-5	NA	CASSPIGQTGMTQYF	TGTGCCAGCAGCCCCATTGGACAGACTGGGATGACCCAGTACTTC
NA	TRBV7-2	16	TRBJ2-3	few	CASSKGGGGRTDTQYF	TGTGCCAGCAGCAAGGGGGGCGGGGGCCGCACAGATACGCAGTATTTT
NA	TRBV5-6	16	TRBJ1-1	NA	CASSLTQGLKYTEAFF	TGTGCCAGCAGCTTGACGCAGGGACTGAAGTACACTGAAGCTTTCTTT
TRBD1	TRBV5-8	15	TRBJ1-1	NA	CASSRIRQGRTEAFF	TGTGCCAGCAGCAGAATACGACAGGGTCGGACTGAAGCTTTCTTT
TRBD2	TRBV5-1	15	TRBJ2-7	NA	CASSLAGGGSYEQYF	TGCGCCAGCAGCTTGGCTGGCGGGGGGTCCTACGAGCAGTACTTC
NA	TRBV30	13	TRBJ2-5	once	CAWSVQIQETQYF	TGTGCCTGGAGTGTACAGATTCAAGAGACCCAGTACTTC
TRBD2	TRBV11-3	12	TRBJ2-1	NA	CASSFTGGWQFF	TGTGCCAGCAGCTTTACGGGGGGATGGCAGTTCTTC
TRBD2	TRBV11-2	15	TRBJ2-3	NA	CASSLAGGRIDTQYF	TGTGCCAGCAGCTTAGCGGGGGGGCGGATAGATACGCAGTATTTT
TRBD2	TRBV11-2	15	TRBJ2-3	NA	CASSSLTSGVLTQYF	TGTGCCAGCAGCTCTCTAACTAGCGGGGTGCTCACGCAGTATTTT
NA	TRBV5-1	14	TRBJ2-7	NA	CASSSGDNSYEQYF	TGCGCCAGCAGCTCCGGGGACAACTCCTACGAGCAGTACTTC
NA	TRBV15	12	TRBJ2-3	NA	CATSREGRSQYF	TGTGCCACCAGCAGGGAAGGGAGGTCGCAGTATTTT
TRBD1	TRBV10-3	17	TRBJ1-3	few	CAIRGTGTSSSGNTIYF	TGTGCCATCAGGGGGACAGGGACCTCGAGCTCTGGAAACACCATATATTTT
TRBD2	TRBV5-4	15	TRBJ2-5	NA	CASSVSSGGPGTQYF	TGTGCCAGCAGCGTTTCTAGCGGGGGTCCAGGGACCCAGTACTTC
TRBD1	TRBV15	16	TRBJ1-2	NA	CATRRTGRLANYGYTF	TGTGCCACCAGGCGGACAGGGAGACTAGCTAACTATGGCTACACCTTC
NA	TRBV7-2	13	TRBJ1-2	NA	CASSSGIDYGYTF	TGTGCCAGCAGCTCAGGTATAGACTATGGCTACACCTTC
NA	TRBV4-3	16	TRBJ1-2	NA	CASSQDWEGTNYGYTF	TGCGCCAGCAGCCAAGACTGGGAGGGGACTAACTATGGCTACACCTTC
NA	TRBV5-1	14	TRBJ2-2	NA	CASSTGHTTGELFF	TGCGCCAGCAGCACGGGACACACCACCGGGGAGCTGTTTTTT
TRBD2	TRBV4-1	14	TRBJ2-1	once	CASTPGLARNEQFF	TGCGCCAGCACTCCGGGACTAGCACGGAATGAGCAGTTCTTC
TRBD1	TRBV28	15	TRBJ2-2	NA	CASSRRTGITGELFF	TGTGCCAGCAGTCGGCGGACAGGGATCACCGGGGAGCTGTTTTTT
NA	TRBV27	13	TRBJ2-7	NA	CASSLQGPYEQYF	TGTGCCAGCAGTTTACAGGGGCCCTACGAGCAGTACTTC
NA	TRBV5-5	13	TRBJ1-5	NA	CASSFGENQPQHF	TGTGCCAGCAGTTTCGGGGAAAATCAGCCCCAGCATTTT
TRBD1	TRBV11-1	15	TRBJ1-1	NA	CASSLAGQLNTEAFF	TGTGCCAGCAGCTTAGCGGGACAGCTGAACACTGAAGCTTTCTTT
NA	TRBV7-9	12	TRBJ2-3	NA	CASGRTGDTQYF	TGTGCCAGCGGACGGACTGGGGATACGCAGTATTTT
TRBD1	TRBV18	16	TRBJ1-2	NA	CASSPSPGQKNYGYTF	TGTGCCAGCTCACCGTCGCCGGGACAGAAAAACTATGGCTACACCTTC
NA	TRBV6-1	15	TRBJ1-4	NA	CASINQGLREEKLFF	TGTGCCAGCATTAACCAGGGGCTTAGGGAGGAAAAACTGTTTTTT
NA	TRBV30	14	TRBJ1-2	NA	CAWSGAGRGVGYTF	TGTGCCTGGAGTGGCGCAGGCAGGGGAGTTGGCTACACCTTC
NA	TRBV7-9	14	TRBJ2-3	many	CASSIGLSTDTQYF	TGTGCCAGCAGCATTGGGCTTAGCACAGATACGCAGTATTTT
TRBD2	TRBV24-1	17	TRBJ2-3	NA	CATSDPKLAGGTDTQYF	TGTGCCACCAGTGATCCCAAGCTAGCGGGGGGGACAGATACGCAGTATTTT
TRBD2	TRBV4-3	17	TRBJ2-1	NA	CASSQHRTSGDYNEQFF	TGCGCCAGCAGCCAACACCGGACTAGCGGGGACTACAATGAGCAGTTCTTC
TRBD1	TRBV9	18	TRBJ2-2	few	CASSVATGTEYHTGELFF	TGTGCCAGCAGCGTAGCTACGGGGACAGAGTACCACACCGGGGAGCTGTTTTTT
NA	TRBV6-2/TRBV6-3	13	TRBJ2-2	NA	CASSGTASGELFF	TGTGCCAGCAGCGGGACTGCCTCGGGGGAGCTGTTTTTT
TRBD2	TRBV7-9	15	TRBJ2-1	NA	CASSSFSLAGVEQFF	TGTGCCAGCAGCTCATTCAGCCTGGCGGGGGTTGAGCAGTTCTTC
NA	TRBV19	15	TRBJ1-1	NA	CASSIPQGVNTEAFF	TGTGCCAGTAGTATACCCCAGGGTGTGAACACTGAAGCTTTCTTT
NA	TRBV7-8	15	TRBJ1-1	NA	CASSPWGMGNTEAFF	TGTGCCAGCAGCCCGTGGGGCATGGGGAACACTGAAGCTTTCTTT
NA	TRBV18	16	TRBJ2-2	NA	CASSPPNTRDTGELFF	TGTGCCAGCTCACCACCGAATACGAGGGACACCGGGGAGCTGTTTTTT
NA	TRBV6-2/TRBV6-3	15	TRBJ2-7	NA	CASSPGQPWIYEQYF	TGTGCCAGCAGTCCGGGACAACCCTGGATCTACGAGCAGTACTTC
TRBD2	TRBV15	16	TRBJ2-3	NA	CATSREGGGLLDTQYF	TGTGCCACCAGCAGAGAGGGCGGGGGGCTCTTAGATACGCAGTATTTT
NA	TRBV4-3	14	TRBJ1-2	once	CASSQGPLSYGYTF	TGCGCCAGCAGCCAAGGTCCGCTATCCTATGGCTACACCTTC
TRBD2	TRBV7-3	15	TRBJ2-1	NA	CASSPTSGGPSEQFF	TGTGCCAGCAGCCCTACTAGCGGGGGCCCCAGTGAGCAGTTCTTC
TRBD1	TRBV29-1	13	TRBJ2-1	NA	CSVQDRANNEQFF	TGCAGCGTTCAGGACAGGGCAAACAATGAGCAGTTCTTC
TRBD2	TRBV4-3	18	TRBJ2-3	once	CASSQLATSGGSTDTQYF	TGCGCCAGCAGCCAACTCGCTACTAGCGGGGGTAGCACAGATACGCAGTATTTT
NA	TRBV6-5	13	TRBJ1-5	NA	CASSYQGDQPQHF	TGTGCCAGCAGCTATCAGGGCGATCAGCCCCAGCATTTT